Listed below are T cell receptor beta chains from one sample, sequenced in a study of blood T cell repertoires in COVID-19. Method: immunoSEQ multiplex PCR; TCRdb's copy keeps in-frame clones and lacks some. The data hold tens of thousands of clones, with about four fifths observed a single time. Sequencing input: peripheral blood. The receptors derive from a young man with COVID-19, enrolled during active disease. Both conserved end residues are part of each CDR3. D genes are given only for firm matches. A row's size may be missing; if present it is once, few, many or a size class.

v_gene: TRBV18; len: 17; j_gene: TRBJ2-3; abundance: -; d_gene: TRBD2; CDR3aa: CASSRASSGTSTDTQYF; CDR3nt: TGTGCCAGCTCGCGGGCGTCTAGCGGGACTAGCACAGATACGCAGTATTTT
v_gene: TRBV10-3; len: 13; j_gene: TRBJ2-7; abundance: few; d_gene: -; CDR3aa: CAISEAGEREQYF; CDR3nt: TGTGCCATCAGTGAGGCAGGGGAGCGCGAGCAGTACTTC
v_gene: TRBV12-3/TRBV12-4; len: 12; j_gene: TRBJ2-7; abundance: -; d_gene: -; CDR3aa: CASSLVFYEQYF; CDR3nt: TGTGCCAGCAGTTTAGTATTCTACGAGCAGTACTTC
v_gene: TRBV6-2/TRBV6-3; len: 14; j_gene: TRBJ2-2; abundance: -; d_gene: -; CDR3aa: CASSRDLSAGELFF; CDR3nt: TGTGCCAGCAGTCGAGACTTATCCGCCGGGGAGCTGTTTTTT
v_gene: TRBV28; len: 15; j_gene: TRBJ1-2; abundance: -; d_gene: -; CDR3aa: CASSFSGHRDYGYTF; CDR3nt: TGTGCCAGCAGTTTTAGCGGGCACCGTGACTATGGCTACACCTTC
v_gene: TRBV27; len: 16; j_gene: TRBJ1-5; abundance: -; d_gene: TRBD1; CDR3aa: CASSPRTGVGNQPQHF; CDR3nt: TGTGCCAGCAGTCCTCGGACAGGGGTGGGCAATCAGCCCCAGCATTTT
v_gene: TRBV30; len: 15; j_gene: TRBJ1-5; abundance: -; d_gene: -; CDR3aa: CAWSVRDFSNQPQHF; CDR3nt: TGTGCCTGGAGTGTTCGGGATTTCAGCAATCAGCCCCAGCATTTT
v_gene: TRBV7-2; len: 14; j_gene: TRBJ1-2; abundance: few; d_gene: -; CDR3aa: CASSLAEGNYGYTF; CDR3nt: TGTGCCAGCAGCTTAGCGGAGGGGAACTATGGCTACACCTTC
v_gene: TRBV6-5; len: 12; j_gene: TRBJ1-4; abundance: -; d_gene: -; CDR3aa: CASGRGGEKLFF; CDR3nt: TGTGCCAGCGGTCGGGGGGGCGAAAAACTGTTTTTT
v_gene: TRBV28; len: 15; j_gene: TRBJ1-1; abundance: -; d_gene: TRBD1; CDR3aa: CASFRDRVMNTEAFF; CDR3nt: TGTGCCAGCTTCCGGGACAGGGTCATGAACACTGAAGCTTTCTTT
v_gene: TRBV5-8; len: 16; j_gene: TRBJ2-3; abundance: -; d_gene: -; CDR3aa: CASSLEGRGDTDTQYF; CDR3nt: TGTGCCAGCAGCTTGGAAGGCAGGGGGGACACAGATACGCAGTATTTT
v_gene: TRBV5-5; len: 14; j_gene: TRBJ2-3; abundance: once; d_gene: -; CDR3aa: CASSLTGSTDTQYF; CDR3nt: TGTGCCAGCAGCTTAACAGGGAGCACAGATACGCAGTATTTT
v_gene: TRBV14; len: 11; j_gene: TRBJ2-7; abundance: -; d_gene: -; CDR3aa: CASSQAYEQYF; CDR3nt: TGTGCCAGCAGCCAAGCATACGAGCAGTACTTC
v_gene: TRBV12-5; len: 16; j_gene: TRBJ1-4; abundance: -; d_gene: TRBD1; CDR3aa: CASGLATGNGNEKLFF; CDR3nt: TGTGCTAGTGGTTTGGCGACAGGGAACGGTAATGAAAAACTGTTTTTT
v_gene: TRBV28; len: 17; j_gene: TRBJ2-2; abundance: few; d_gene: -; CDR3aa: CASSFIGKANHTGELFF; CDR3nt: TGTGCCAGCAGTTTCATCGGGAAAGCAAACCACACCGGGGAGCTGTTTTTT
v_gene: TRBV11-3; len: 13; j_gene: TRBJ2-1; abundance: -; d_gene: -; CDR3aa: CASSLGQYNEQFF; CDR3nt: TGTGCCAGCAGCCTGGGACAATACAATGAGCAGTTCTTC
v_gene: TRBV2; len: 14; j_gene: TRBJ2-7; abundance: -; d_gene: TRBD2; CDR3aa: CASRIAGGAYEQYF; CDR3nt: TGTGCCAGCAGGATAGCGGGGGGGGCCTACGAGCAGTACTTC
v_gene: TRBV19; len: 13; j_gene: TRBJ2-1; abundance: -; d_gene: TRBD2; CDR3aa: CASSRGRAGEQFF; CDR3nt: TGTGCCAGTAGCCGCGGGAGGGCGGGTGAGCAGTTCTTC
v_gene: TRBV29-1; len: 12; j_gene: TRBJ2-5; abundance: -; d_gene: -; CDR3aa: CSARDSWISQYF; CDR3nt: TGCAGCGCCCGGGACTCCTGGATATCCCAGTACTTC
v_gene: TRBV24-1; len: 17; j_gene: TRBJ2-3; abundance: -; d_gene: TRBD1; CDR3aa: CATSDSSLGQHTDTQYF; CDR3nt: TGTGCCACCAGTGATTCCTCATTGGGACAGCACACAGATACGCAGTATTTT
v_gene: TRBV9; len: 13; j_gene: TRBJ1-1; abundance: -; d_gene: TRBD1; CDR3aa: CASSVAEGAWAFF; CDR3nt: TGTGCCAGCAGCGTAGCTGAGGGGGCATGGGCTTTCTTT
v_gene: TRBV5-1; len: 15; j_gene: TRBJ2-3; abundance: -; d_gene: TRBD2; CDR3aa: CASSTAGGVTDTQYF; CDR3nt: TGCGCCAGCAGCACAGCGGGAGGAGTGACAGATACGCAGTATTTT
v_gene: TRBV7-8; len: 18; j_gene: TRBJ1-5; abundance: -; d_gene: TRBD1; CDR3aa: CASSLGRGLRYSNQPQHF; CDR3nt: TGTGCCAGCAGCTTAGGAAGGGGGCTCCGTTATAGCAATCAGCCCCAGCATTTT
v_gene: TRBV11-2; len: 14; j_gene: TRBJ1-1; abundance: -; d_gene: -; CDR3aa: CASSLDARPAEAFF; CDR3nt: TGTGCCAGCAGCTTAGACGCCAGGCCCGCTGAAGCTTTCTTT